A single sample gave rise to the 15 T cell receptor beta chains below, sequenced in a study of CD8+ T cells in alopecia areata. Specified treatment: oral pan-JAK inhibitor, 5-10 mg twice daily. In alopecia areata patients, both lesional scalp punch biopsies and peripheral blood were collected. Following extraction, RNA underwent reverse transcription to cDNA, which served as the sequencing template. Profiling relied on immunoSEQ multiplex PCR, and the TCRdb table lists in-frame clones only, not all of them. This table holds roughly 6,100 clones, 63% found once. The material was skin, obtained at roughly week 30, from a patient treated with tofacitinib. The source of these receptors is a human donor with alopecia areata.

The chain employs TRBV5-6 and TRBJ1-6; unclear D gene. CDR3 length equals 12 residues. Between the trimmed V and J ends, which lost 2 bases and 8 bases, there was a span of 5 bases. Germline V gene sequence: CDR1 SGHDT, CDR2 YYEEEE. CDR3 sequence (DNA): TGTGCCAGCAGCTTAGCGGATTCACCCCTCCACTTT. This sequence encodes CASSLADSPLHF.

V gene TRBV7-8 combines with J gene TRBJ2-7, with D perhaps assigned TRBD1 or TRBD2 (5 bases each). Trimming left V 4 bases short and J 4 bases short, with 20 bases between. Per the germline V gene, CDR1 is SGHVS and CDR2 is FQNEAQ. CDR3 length: 16 amino acids. The CDR3 DNA is TGTGCCAGCAGCTACGAGTTGGTGGTGGGGGATTACGAGCAGTACTTC. Its protein is CASSYELVVGDYEQYF.

V usage is TRBV11-3 and J usage is TRBJ1-1, with D possibly TRBD1 on 5 matching bases. The CDR3 consists of 14 residues. Germline CDR1 SGHNT, CDR2 YENEEA. The V and J ends lost 4 bases and 9 bases respectively, with 18 bases between them. CDR3 protein: CASSSGGGTGKAFF. Here the CDR3 DNA reads TGTGCCAGCAGCTCCGGAGGAGGGACGGGTAAAGCTTTCTTT.

The V and J genes are TRBV18 and TRBJ1-2; TRBD1 might be the D (6 bases). With 2 bases removed from V and 8 bases from J, the gap between germline ends came to 12 bases. The CDR3 contains 13 residues. Germline V gene sequence: CDR1 KGHSH, CDR2 LQKENI. In DNA, the CDR3 is TGTGCCAGCTCACCAAAAACAGGGTCCGGCTACACCTTC. Amino acid sequence: CASSPKTGSGYTF.

The V call is TRBV11-2, the J call TRBJ2-7; no definite D call. V lost 2 bases, J lost 7 bases, and 6 bases lay in between. This CDR3 has 11 residues. Germline V gives CDR1 SGHAT, CDR2 FQNNGV. Here the CDR3 DNA reads TGTGCCAGCAGCTTACTATTAGAGCAGTACTTC. This sequence encodes CASSLLLEQYF.

This clone counts as hyperexpanded. The CDR3 DNA follows: TGTGCCATCAGTGAAGGGAGCGCCGATGAGCAGTTCTTC. It encodes CAISEGSADEQFF. This chain uses TRBV10-3 with TRBJ2-1; maybe TRBD2 (5 bases). Germline values: CDR1 ENHRY, CDR2 SYGVKD. The V and J ends lost 3 bases and 8 bases respectively, with 11 bases between them. This CDR3 is built from 13 residues.

This chain connects TRBV7-9 to TRBJ1-1; D call uncertain. Germline V lookup: CDR1 SEHNR, CDR2 FQNEAQ (reference sequence). Trimming removed 6 bases from V and 5 bases from J, with 19 bases in between. The CDR3 loop spans 15 amino acids. CDR3 amino acids: CASRPPRTGRTEAFF. DNA for the CDR3: TGTGCCAGCAGACCCCCCCGGACGGGGAGGACTGAAGCTTTCTTT.

This clone was detected only a few times. At one end, the junction sequence differs from germline, possibly due to a read error. The CDR3 here is CASSLGVTSGRAGELFF. The CDR3 bases are TGTGCTAGCAGCTTAGGAGTGACTAGCGGGAGGGCCGGGGAGCTGTTTTTT. The chain has TRBV7-7 and TRBJ2-2, with TRBD2 matching 14 bases. Germline CDR1 and CDR2: SSHAT and FNYEAQ (reference sequence). The CDR3 has 17 amino acids.

Written as DNA, the CDR3 is TGTGCCAGCAGCGCGGGGGACAGTCGGTATGGCTACACCTTC. It codes for CASSAGDSRYGYTF. V is TRBV9 and J is TRBJ1-2, with 7 nucleotides matching TRBD1. Germline CDR1 and CDR2: SGDLS and YYNGEE. The CDR3 runs 14 residues. V dropped 3 bases and J dropped 5; count of bases not matched to a gene: 7.

This clone came up a few times. The gene calls are TRBV6-6 and TRBJ1-1, with 8 bases identical to TRBD1. This CDR3 is built from 14 residues. Unmatched junction bases numbered 3, after V lost 5 bases and J lost 1 base. Germline CDR1 is MNHNY and CDR2 is SVGAGI (reference sequence). This chain's CDR3 is CASSTDRGNTEAFF. The CDR3 region has the DNA TGTGCCAGCAGTACCGACAGGGGGAACACTGAAGCTTTCTTT.

The rearrangement joins TRBV30 to TRBJ1-6; D remains ambiguous. The CDR3 runs 13 residues. Germline values: CDR1 GTSNPN, CDR2 SVGIG (reference sequence). V was trimmed by 5 bases and J by 7 bases, leaving 12 bases between them. The CDR3 reads CAWEGFPNSPLHF. The CDR3 bases are TGTGCCTGGGAGGGATTTCCGAATTCACCCCTCCACTTT.

This rearrangement joins TRBV7-9 to TRBJ2-7, with D possibly being TRBD1 (6 bases). Trimming stripped 5 bases from V and 6 bases from J, with 17 bases between. Per the germline V gene, CDR1 is SEHNR and CDR2 is FQNEAQ (reference sequence). CDR3 length: 14 amino acids. The DNA of the CDR3 is TGTGCCAGCAGCGCCACAGGGTTGAGGGGCGAGCAGTACTTC. Its protein is CASSATGLRGEQYF.

This clone is medium-sized. An end of the junction does not agree with germline; a read error may underlie this. V is TRBV19 and J is TRBJ2-4; 10 bases fit TRBD1. The CDR3 runs 14 residues. Per the germline V gene, CDR1 is LNHDA and CDR2 is SQIVND (reference sequence). The CDR3 DNA reads as TGTGCCAGTAGTGTAGACAGGGGGCTGAACATTCAGTACTTC. This encodes CASSVDRGLNIQYF.

J is TRBJ2-7 and V is TRBV5-6; 7 bases are a match to TRBD1. Per the germline V gene, CDR1 is SGHDT and CDR2 is YYEEEE. The V gene end was trimmed by 8 bases and the J gene end by 3 bases; junction bases not matched to a gene: 8. The CDR3 has 13 amino acids. The CDR3 nucleotides are TGTGCCAGTCGAGGGACAGCCCGCTACGAGCAGTACTTC. Translating it yields CASRGTARYEQYF.

Written as DNA, the CDR3 is TGTGCCTGGAGTGGGAGTAGGAAAGCTTTCTTT. Protein sequence: CAWSGSRKAFF. This sequence joins TRBV30 and TRBJ1-1; D not certain. Germline loops: CDR1 GTSNPN, CDR2 SVGIG (reference sequence). V lost 1 base and J 9 bases, leaving 9 bases between the germline ends. The CDR3 totals 11 residues.